The 25 T cell receptor beta chains below all came from one sample that was sequenced in a study of CXCR3-negative and CXCR3-positive naive CD8 T cells. Findings and limits, study-wide: The TRB CDR3s that CXCR3-positive naive cells carried were more hydrophobic than those of CXCR3-negative naive cells.

Preparation of TRB cDNA libraries relied on 5' RACE carrying UMI labels. TCRdb processed the 5' RACE reads again and assigns one entry to each CDR3 protein, with no DNA. With roughly 110,000 distinct CDR3 sequences in the sample, the ten largest clones hold just over 0.35%. These TCRs' antigens remain unknown. The sequenced sample was naive CXCR3+ CD8+ T cells from blood. Subset: CD45RO-CCR7+CD27+CD95- naive CD8+ T cells expressing CXCR3 (TNR3+). These receptors all stem from a human donor in good health. Some clones in this sample may be carry-over from other donors' samples.

The chain employs TRBV19 and TRBJ2-7; TCRdb outputs TRBD2, but without DNA this stays unchecked. Germline V gene data show CDR1 as LNHDA and CDR2 as SQIVND (reference sequence). This CDR3 has 19 amino acids. Here the CDR3 reads CASSPSPLWDVGLDHEQYF.

The chain's CDR3 is CATSGGLAGGAKNIQYF. This chain joins TRBV15 and TRBJ2-4; TCRdb proposes TRBD2, but this gene call is untestable without DNA. The CDR3 runs to 17 residues. Looked up from germline, CDR1 is LNHNV and CDR2 is YYDKDF (reference sequence).

J is TRBJ2-1 and V is TRBV28. Per germline, CDR1 MDHEN and CDR2 SYDVKM. The CDR3 extends over 12 amino acids. The CDR3 reads CASSFTGDEQFF.

The chain has TRBV7-9 and TRBJ2-2; the TCRdb D gene call, TRBD2, has no DNA to confirm it. The CDR3 sequence is 19 residues long. CDR1 and CDR2 (germline): SEHNR, FQNEAQ (reference sequence). This CDR3 is CASSPPLPGLAENTGELFF.

The chain has TRBV5-5 and TRBJ2-2. The CDR3 extends over 14 amino acids. Germline lookup yields CDR1 SGHKS and CDR2 YYEKEE (reference sequence). CDR3 protein: CASSLGQLTGELFF.

V usage is TRBV7-9 and J usage is TRBJ2-1. The germline V gene has CDR1 SEHNR and CDR2 FQNEAQ (reference sequence). This CDR3 comprises 15 residues. CDR3 region: CASSPEGGSYNEQFF.

The CDR3 sequence is CASSQEEGNEQFF. The chain is built from TRBV4-3 and TRBJ2-1; TCRdb's D call, TRBD2, is unchecked because there is no DNA. The CDR3 covers 13 residues. The germline CDR1 and CDR2 sequences are LGHNA and YSLEER.

This chain uses TRBV12-3 or TRBV12-4 with TRBJ2-2; with no DNA, the TCRdb D assignment of TRBD2 cannot be verified. This CDR3 contains 16 residues. CDR3 in amino acids: CASTETTSGRTGELFF.

The chain links TRBV29-1 to TRBJ2-7. The CDR3 contains 12 residues. CDR1 SQVTM and CDR2 ANQGSEA come from the germline V gene. The CDR3 loop is CSVETATYEQYF.

This chain connects TRBV11-2 to TRBJ2-7. The CDR3 sequence is 14 residues long. Germline assignment: CDR1 SGHAT and CDR2 FQNNGV. CDR3 region: CASSLKHNLYEQYF.

The chain couples TRBV4-2 to TRBJ2-3; the TCRdb D gene call, TRBD2, has no DNA to confirm it. There are 14 residues in the CDR3. Germline CDR1 LGHNA, CDR2 YNFKEQ. This chain's CDR3 is CASATRDPTDTQYF.

The chain couples TRBV5-8 to TRBJ2-1. This CDR3 is 14 amino acids long. Germline-derived CDR1 and CDR2 are SGHTS and YDEGEE. The CDR3: CASSLEVGNNEQFF.

The gene calls are TRBV4-2 and TRBJ2-5; TCRdb's assignment of TRBD2 cannot be checked, as there is no DNA. This CDR3 region has 16 residues. CDR1 is LGHNA, CDR2 YNFKEQ, per germline. CDR3 in amino acids: CASSQASGGVGETQYF.

This rearrangement joins TRBV7-8 to TRBJ2-4. CDR1 and CDR2 (germline): SGHVS, FQNEAQ. The CDR3 is 14 residues long. The CDR3 loop is CASSLAIAKNIQYF.

The chain couples TRBV3-2 to TRBJ1-2. TRBV3-2 is a pseudogene segment. The CDR3 is 14 residues long. The CDR3: CASSQGPANYGYTF.

This chain connects TRBV5-6 to TRBJ2-7; TCRdb's assignment of TRBD1 cannot be checked, as there is no DNA. Germline values: CDR1 SGHDT, CDR2 YYEEEE. This CDR3 has 14 residues. Here the CDR3 reads CASSLGAGSHEQYF.

V is TRBV20-1 and J is TRBJ2-2; no DNA is available, so the TRBD1 call from TCRdb remains unchecked. Germline V gene lookup returns CDR1 DFQATT and CDR2 SNEGSKA (reference sequence). CDR3 length: 16 residues. CDR3 in amino acids: CSARQRDRTNTGELFF.

This chain connects TRBV29-1 to TRBJ2-1; without DNA, the TCRdb call of TRBD1 cannot be checked. The CDR3 is 13 residues long. Germline lookup yields CDR1 SQVTM and CDR2 ANQGSEA. CDR3 sequence: CSVIPGGYNEQFF.

The chain is built from TRBV9 and TRBJ2-7; no DNA is available, so the TRBD2 call from TCRdb remains unchecked. Germline CDR1 is SGDLS and CDR2 is YYNGEE. This CDR3 comprises 14 residues. CDR3 residues: CASSVDGRDYEQYF.

The CDR3 here is CASSVAGFYNEQFF. The rearrangement joins TRBV9 to TRBJ2-1. Germline CDR1 SGDLS, CDR2 YYNGEE. This CDR3 has 14 residues.

The chain joins TRBV6-2 or TRBV6-3 to TRBJ2-7; TCRdb outputs TRBD1, but without DNA this stays unchecked. The CDR3 has 13 amino acids. Germline V gene sequence: CDR1 MNHEY, CDR2 SVGEGT. CDR3 amino acids: CASSSGNGNEQYF.

V gene TRBV28 combines with J gene TRBJ1-2. Germline V gene data show CDR1 as MDHEN and CDR2 as SYDVKM. CDR3 length equals 16 residues. The CDR3 loop reads CASSFYFSSRVDGYTF.

The V and J genes are TRBV7-9 and TRBJ2-1. CDR3 length equals 14 residues. The germline gives CDR1 SEHNR, CDR2 FQNEAQ (reference sequence). Here the CDR3 reads CASSLGFVYNEQFF.

The rearrangement joins TRBV10-3 to TRBJ1-1; TCRdb calls TRBD1, which cannot be checked without DNA. CDR3 length equals 17 residues. Germline V gives CDR1 ENHRY, CDR2 SYGVKD. This CDR3 reads CATQDPGQGARDTEAFF.

CDR3 in amino acids: CASSLALSGGYNEQFF. J is TRBJ2-1 and V is TRBV7-3; no DNA is available, so the TRBD1 call from TCRdb remains unchecked. Per germline, CDR1 SGHTA and CDR2 FQGTGA. The CDR3 runs 16 residues.